The 12 T cell receptor beta chains given below trace back to one sample, sequenced in a study of T cells in tuberculosis. Sequenced by immunoSEQ multiplex PCR; TCRdb stores in-frame clones only, minus some. The data contain 85,000 to 90,000 clones, approximately 90% of them singletons. After thawing and overnight rest, PBMC were stained with GMM-loaded CD1B tetramer, viability dye and anti-CD3 for sorting. The lipid loaded on the CD1B tetramers was C32 glucose monomycolate from Rhodococcus equi. Sequenced material: CD1b-GMM tetramer-negative cells sorted from PBMCs. These receptors all stem from an adult woman with latent tuberculosis.

The CDR3 nucleotides read TGTGCCAGCAGCTTAGCAAGGGGGAACACCATATATTTT. It yields the protein CASSLARGNTIYF. The chain couples TRBV7-8 to TRBJ1-3; maybe TRBD1 (6 bases). The germline V gene has CDR1 SGHVS and CDR2 FQNEAQ. Trimming removed 0 bases from V and 7 bases from J, with 7 bases in between. The CDR3 contains 13 residues.

This chain connects TRBV18 to TRBJ2-3; the match to TRBD1 covers 8 bases. J gave up 1 base and V 3 bases, and 0 bases lay outside the gene matches. The CDR3 spans 14 residues. The germline gives CDR1 KGHSH, CDR2 LQKENI. CDR3 sequence: CASSPTGGTDTQYF. CDR3 nucleotides: TGTGCCAGCTCACCGACAGGGGGCACAGATACGCAGTATTTT.

The CDR3 loop is CASSPQGRDTEAFF. The CDR3 DNA is TGTGCCAGCTCACCACAGGGGAGGGACACTGAAGCTTTCTTT. The V and J genes are TRBV18 and TRBJ1-1; a possible D gene is TRBD1 (5 bases). The V gene lost 1 base and the J gene lost 3 bases, with 9 bases spanning the gap. From germline, CDR1 is KGHSH and CDR2 LQKENI. This CDR3 spans 14 amino acids. The variable domain in full, with the rest retrieved from reference TRBV18 and TRBJ1-1, is NAGVMQNPRHLVRRRGQEARLRCSPMKGHSHVYWYRQLPEEGLKFMVYLQKENIIDESGMPKERFSAEFPKEGPSILRIQQVVRGDSAAYFCASSPQGRDTEAFFGQGTRLTVV.

The rearrangement uses TRBV19 and TRBJ1-5; 8 bases match TRBD1. The CDR3 is 15 amino acids. Trimming removed 5 bases from V and 0 bases from J; junction bases left unmatched: 3. The germline CDR1 and CDR2 sequences are LNHDA and SQIVND (reference sequence). CDR3 nucleotides: TGTGCCAGTAGTGCTGGACAGGGTAGCAATCAGCCCCAGCATTTT. It codes for CASSAGQGSNQPQHF.

In its sample, this clone was seen a few times. This sequence joins TRBV19 and TRBJ2-7, with a tentative D call TRBD1 (6 bases). The CDR3 runs 14 residues. Germline CDR1 is LNHDA and CDR2 is SQIVND (reference sequence). V was trimmed by 3 bases and J by 3 bases, leaving 12 bases between them. Here the CDR3 reads CASSIRGALYEQYF. CDR3 sequence (DNA): TGTGCCAGTAGTATCAGGGGAGCCCTCTACGAGCAGTACTTC.

The rearrangement uses TRBV5-1 and TRBJ2-7; tentative D call: TRBD2 (6 bases). With 3 bases removed from V and 2 bases from J, the gap between germline ends came to 12 bases. This CDR3 is 14 amino acids long. Germline CDR1 reads SGHRS; CDR2 reads YFSETQ. CDR3 protein: CASSSGLDPYEQYF. In DNA form, the CDR3 reads TGCGCCAGCAGCTCGGGACTCGATCCCTACGAGCAGTACTTC.

This clone was counted only a few times. The CDR3 DNA sequence: TGTGCCACGAAAGATGGGGGGTTGGGAAACACCATATATTTT. Its translation: CATKDGGLGNTIYF. V gene TRBV19 combines with J gene TRBJ1-3; D possibly corresponds to TRBD1 (5 bases). The V gene lost 10 bases and the J gene lost 4 bases, with 17 bases spanning the gap. This CDR3 has 14 residues. The germline CDR1 and CDR2 sequences are LNHDA and SQIVND (reference sequence). Using reference TRBV19 and TRBJ1-3 for the parts outside the CDR3, the full variable domain is DGGITQSPKYLFRKEGQNVTLSCEQNLNHDAMYWYRQDPGQGLRLIYYSQIVNDFQKGDIAEGYSVSREKKESFPLTVTSAQKNPTAFYLCATKDGGLGNTIYFGEGSWLTVV.

CDR3 protein: CASQGGGNHNSPLHF. CDR3 in DNA: TGTGCCAGCCAAGGAGGAGGGAACCATAATTCACCCCTCCACTTT. V usage is TRBV7-2 and J usage is TRBJ1-6; no firm D call. CDR1 is SGHTA, CDR2 FQGNSA, per germline. Trimming shortened V by 8 bases and J by 5 bases, and 16 bases separated the two germline ends. This CDR3 contains 15 residues.

This clone has more than one count but fewer than ten. The rearrangement links TRBV5-4 to TRBJ2-7; no firm D call. V lost 2 bases and J lost 6, with 12 bases in between. CDR3 length: 13 amino acids. Germline-derived CDR1 and CDR2 are SGHNT and YYREEE (reference sequence). The CDR3 sequence is CASSLSPQSEQYV. The CDR3 nucleotides are TGTGCCAGCAGCTTATCTCCCCAGAGCGAGCAGTACGTC.

V usage is TRBV6-5 and J usage is TRBJ1-1; 9 bases map to TRBD1. The CDR3 length is 13 residues. Per germline, CDR1 MNHEY and CDR2 SVGAGI. With V trimmed by 6 bases and J by 2 bases, 1 base remained unmatched. The DNA for the CDR3 is TGTGCCAGCAGACAGGGGGCAAACACTGAAGCTTTCTTT. Protein product: CASRQGANTEAFF.

The V and J genes are TRBV30 and TRBJ1-1, with D possibly TRBD1 on 5 matching bases. The CDR3 length is 13 residues. CDR1 is GTSNPN and CDR2 is SVGIG in the germline V gene (reference sequence). V was pared by 2 bases and J by 4 bases, with 11 bases between. This chain's CDR3 is CAWSLGLGTEAFF. CDR3 DNA: TGTGCCTGGAGTTTGGGGCTGGGCACTGAAGCTTTCTTT. The full variable domain, rest sourced from reference TRBV30 and TRBJ1-1, is SQTIHQWPATLVQPVGSPLSLECTVEGTSNPNLYWYRQAAGRGLQLLFYSVGIGQISSEVPQNLSASRPQDRQFILSSKKLLLSDSGFYLCAWSLGLGTEAFFGQGTRLTVV.

This clone showed up just once. The chain uses TRBV9 and TRBJ1-5; the match to TRBD1 covers 8 bases. The CDR3 has 18 residues. Trimming took 2 bases from V and 1 from J; bases not matched to a gene: 11. Per germline, CDR1 SGDLS and CDR2 YYNGEE. The CDR3 DNA reads as TGTGCCAGCAGCGTGGACAGGGTTAGCGCAGTCAGCAATCAGCCCCAGCATTTT. Protein: CASSVDRVSAVSNQPQHF.